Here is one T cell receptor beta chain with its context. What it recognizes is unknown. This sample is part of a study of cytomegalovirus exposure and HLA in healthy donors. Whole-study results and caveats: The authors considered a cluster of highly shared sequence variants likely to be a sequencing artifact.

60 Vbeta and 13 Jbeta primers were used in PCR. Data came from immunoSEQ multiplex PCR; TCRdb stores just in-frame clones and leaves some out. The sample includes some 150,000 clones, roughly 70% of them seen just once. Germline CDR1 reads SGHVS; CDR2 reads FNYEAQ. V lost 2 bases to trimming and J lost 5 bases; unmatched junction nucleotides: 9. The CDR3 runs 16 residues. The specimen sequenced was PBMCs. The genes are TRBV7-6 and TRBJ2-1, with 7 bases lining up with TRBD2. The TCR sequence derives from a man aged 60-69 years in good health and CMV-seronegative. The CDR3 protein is CASSLLPSGADNEQFF. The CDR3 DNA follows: TGTGCCAGCAGCTTACTTCCTAGCGGAGCGGACAATGAGCAGTTCTTC.